Following are 31 T cell receptor beta chains from one sample sequenced in a study of blood T cell repertoires in COVID-19. Profiling relied on immunoSEQ multiplex PCR, and the TCRdb table lists in-frame clones only, not all of them. Among 250,000 to 300,000 clones listed, around 90% were seen once. The sequencing input was PBMCs or T cells enriched from blood (not recorded which). The receptor set was obtained from a woman aged 30 to 39 who had recovered from COVID-19.

V and J are TRBV28 and TRBJ2-6, with TRBD2 matching 7 bases. Germline V gene sequence: CDR1 MDHEN, CDR2 SYDVKM. The CDR3 is 17 residues long. V lost 7 bases and J lost 6; bases outside the gene matches: 15. The CDR3: CASIPSSGRFEANVLTF. CDR3 bases: TGTGCCAGCATCCCAAGTAGCGGGCGATTTGAGGCCAACGTCCTGACTTTC.

This sequence joins TRBV28 and TRBJ2-1, with D possibly matching TRBD2 (5 bases). The CDR3 contains 15 residues. Looked up from germline, CDR1 is MDHEN and CDR2 is SYDVKM. V dropped 2 bases and J dropped 4 bases, with 12 bases sitting between them. The CDR3 region is CASSLAGKLYNEQFF. CDR3 DNA: TGTGCCAGCAGTTTAGCGGGTAAACTATACAATGAGCAGTTCTTC.

The rearrangement joins TRBV6-6 to TRBJ1-5, with D perhaps TRBD1 (5 bases). The ends were cut back, 7 bases at V and 4 bases at J, with 11 bases in the middle. Germline values: CDR1 MNHNY, CDR2 SVGAGI (reference sequence). The CDR3 is 13 residues long. In DNA, the CDR3 is TGTGCCAGCACTAGTGGGGGGAATCAGCCCCAGCATTTT. Translation gives CASTSGGNQPQHF.

This clone showed up just a few times. V and J are TRBV28 and TRBJ2-3; D gene uncertain. The CDR3 sequence is 12 residues long. Trimming took 3 bases from V and 2 from J, leaving 3 bases between them. CDR1 MDHEN and CDR2 SYDVKM come from the germline V gene. DNA of the CDR3: TGTGCCAGCAGTTTTAACACAGATACGCAGTATTTT. Amino acid sequence: CASSFNTDTQYF.

CDR3 nucleotide sequence: TGTGCCTGGAGTGGCGATAACAGGGGAGGTCAGCCCCAGCATTTT. Residues: CAWSGDNRGGQPQHF. The chain has TRBV30 and TRBJ1-5; 7 bases match TRBD1. This CDR3 has 15 amino acids. Germline V gene sequence: CDR1 GTSNPN, CDR2 SVGIG (reference sequence). The trim removed 1 base at V and 6 bases at J, leaving 9 bases unmatched.

This clone has a single count. This chain links TRBV4-1 with TRBJ1-6, with D possibly matching TRBD1 (5 bases). V dropped 3 bases and J dropped 0 bases, with 18 bases sitting between them. The length of the CDR3 is 19 residues. Germline V CDR1 and CDR2: MGHRA, YSYEKL. CDR3 DNA sequence: TGCGCCAGCAGCCACAGCGGGGCGAGCGGATTCTCCTATAATTCACCCCTCCACTTT. Its protein product is CASSHSGASGFSYNSPLHF.

This rearrangement joins TRBV19 to TRBJ2-1, with 7 nucleotides matching TRBD1. Germline V gene lookup returns CDR1 LNHDA and CDR2 SQIVND (reference sequence). Trimming cost V 1 base and J 12 bases; bases outside gene matches: 6. The CDR3 runs to 13 residues. For the CDR3, the DNA is TGTGCCAGTAGTATAGTCCCGGGACAGACGCAGTTCTTC. Protein product: CASSIVPGQTQFF.

This clone has just a few counts. This chain links TRBV7-6 with TRBJ2-1, with TRBD2 identical over 9 bases. With V trimmed by 7 bases and J by 7 bases, 14 bases remained unmatched. The germline V gene has CDR1 SGHVS and CDR2 FNYEAQ. This CDR3 spans 16 amino acids. This chain's CDR3 is CASTLRAGGPVNEQFF. CDR3 nucleotide sequence: TGTGCCAGCACCCTCAGGGCGGGAGGGCCGGTGAATGAGCAGTTCTTC.

The chain employs TRBV5-1 and TRBJ1-3, with no clear D. Per the germline V gene, CDR1 is SGHRS and CDR2 is YFSETQ. V lost 1 base and J lost 4, with 6 bases in between. There are 13 residues in the CDR3. CDR3 sequence: CASSLIEGNTIYF. The DNA for the CDR3 is TGCGCCAGCAGCTTGATCGAGGGAAACACCATATATTTT. The complete variable domain, with remaining parts taken from reference TRBV5-1 and TRBJ1-3, reads KAGVTQTPRYLIKTRGQQVTLSCSPISGHRSVSWYQQTPGQGLQFLFEYFSETQRNKGNFPGRFSGRQFSNSRSEMNVSTLELGDSALYLCASSLIEGNTIYFGEGSWLTVV.

The chain employs TRBV4-1 and TRBJ2-1; maybe TRBD2 (6 bases). The CDR3 extends over 16 amino acids. The V and J ends lost 0 bases and 5 bases respectively, with 14 bases between them. The germline V gene encodes CDR1 MGHRA and CDR2 YSYEKL. The CDR3 region is CASSQDDPSANNEQFF. CDR3 DNA: TGCGCCAGCAGCCAAGATGATCCTAGCGCAAACAATGAGCAGTTCTTC.

This chain links TRBV12-3 or TRBV12-4 with TRBJ1-5; TRBD1 matches 7 bases. After removal of 1 base from V and 7 bases from J, the junction contained 1 base not matched to a gene. This CDR3 is built from 13 residues. CDR3 sequence: CASSLEGAQPQHF. As DNA, the CDR3 is TGTGCCAGCAGTTTAGAGGGGGCCCAGCCCCAGCATTTT.

V and J are TRBV7-8 and TRBJ2-3; 10 nucleotides line up with TRBD1. This CDR3 spans 16 amino acids. V shed 5 bases and J 3 bases; nucleotides not matched to a gene: 8. Germline V gene lookup returns CDR1 SGHVS and CDR2 FQNEAQ. CDR3 in amino acids: CASSRPDRGSTDTQYF. DNA of the CDR3: TGTGCCAGCAGCCGACCGGACAGGGGGAGTACAGATACGCAGTATTTT.

The CDR3 protein is CSVERGLYNEQFF. The CDR3 DNA is TGCAGCGTTGAAAGGGGACTATACAATGAGCAGTTCTTC. V usage is TRBV29-1 and J usage is TRBJ2-1, with TRBD2 matching over 7 bases. The V gene's germline CDR1 is SQVTM and CDR2 ANQGSEA. J gave up 4 bases and V 2 bases, and 2 bases lay outside the gene matches. There are 13 residues in the CDR3.

The J gene is TRBJ2-2, the V gene TRBV28; the match to TRBD1 covers 10 bases. Germline V gene lookup returns CDR1 MDHEN and CDR2 SYDVKM. This CDR3 has 15 residues. Trimming removed 3 bases from V and 5 bases from J; junction bases left unmatched: 3. The CDR3 region has the DNA TGTGCCAGCAGTTTCTGGACAGGGGGAACCGGGGAGCTGTTTTTT. Its translation: CASSFWTGGTGELFF.

This clone was detected a few times. The chain has TRBV6-5 and TRBJ2-2; possible D gene TRBD1, 6 bases. The V gene lost 6 bases and the J gene lost 7 bases, with 15 bases spanning the gap. Germline CDR1 reads MNHEY; CDR2 reads SVGAGI. The CDR3 is made up of 14 amino acids. Written as DNA, the CDR3 is TGTGCCAGCAGCCATACAGGGTCGGGCGGGGAGCTGTTTTTT. Encoded protein: CASSHTGSGGELFF.

V usage is TRBV27 and J usage is TRBJ1-1; perhaps TRBD1 as D (6 bases). Trimming removed 6 bases from V and 4 bases from J, with 15 bases in between. CDR1 is MNHEY and CDR2 is SMNVEV in the germline V gene (reference sequence). The CDR3 is 14 amino acids. CDR3 in amino acids: CASSPFQGTTEAFF. Here the CDR3 DNA reads TGTGCCAGCAGCCCCTTCCAGGGGACCACTGAAGCTTTCTTT.

This chain links TRBV9 with TRBJ1-2; D gene uncertain. The CDR3 runs to 15 residues. Trimming took 4 bases from V and 0 from J, leaving 13 bases between them. Germline-derived CDR1 and CDR2 are SGDLS and YYNGEE. The CDR3 DNA reads as TGTGCCAGCAGCCCCGAGGGCGCCACTAACTATGGCTACACCTTC. Translation gives CASSPEGATNYGYTF.

The genes are TRBV27 and TRBJ2-3, with a possible D match to TRBD1 (6 bases). Germline V gene sequence: CDR1 MNHEY, CDR2 SMNVEV (reference sequence). The CDR3 is 14 amino acids. The V gene lost 7 bases and the J gene lost 6 bases, with 17 bases spanning the gap. The CDR3 reads CASTGQGYRDTQYF. CDR3 DNA: TGTGCCAGCACAGGGCAGGGGTATAGGGATACGCAGTATTTT.

The rearrangement joins TRBV7-9 to TRBJ1-1; TRBD1 agrees at 7 bases. The CDR3 totals 15 residues. The germline gives CDR1 SEHNR, CDR2 FQNEAQ (reference sequence). Unmatched junction bases numbered 7, after V lost 1 base and J lost 5 bases. The CDR3 spells CASSLVGTEGTEAFF. CDR3 nucleotides: TGTGCCAGCAGCTTAGTAGGGACAGAGGGAACTGAAGCTTTCTTT.

This rearrangement joins TRBV27 to TRBJ1-4; 7 bases are shared with TRBD1. The CDR3 is 14 amino acids. The ends lost 4 bases at V and 5 bases at J; junction bases unmatched: 4. From germline, CDR1 is MNHEY and CDR2 SMNVEV (reference sequence). CDR3 sequence (DNA): TGTGCCAGCAGTTCGGAACAGGGGAATGAAAAACTGTTTTTT. Translated, it gives CASSSEQGNEKLFF.

This chain joins TRBV2 and TRBJ1-1; D gene ambiguous. The CDR3 totals 14 residues. In germline, CDR1 is SNHLY, CDR2 FYNNEI. V gave up 6 bases and J gave up 7 bases, with 18 bases separating them. As DNA, the CDR3 is TGTGCCAGCAGCGCACGGGTTTTGCACGGTGAAGCTTTCTTT. Its protein product is CASSARVLHGEAFF.

The V gene is TRBV5-4, the J gene TRBJ1-4; tentatively, D is TRBD1 (6 bases). The CDR3 length is 15 residues. The V and J ends lost 0 bases and 4 bases respectively, with 10 bases between them. Germline CDR1 is SGHNT and CDR2 is YYREEE (reference sequence). Here the CDR3 DNA reads TGTGCCAGCAGCTTGGGACAGGAGAATAATGAAAAACTGTTTTTT. This gives the protein CASSLGQENNEKLFF.

CDR3 nucleotides: TGTGCCAGCAGCCGCCAGGGATACGGAGACACCATATATTTT. It translates to CASSRQGYGDTIYF. The chain carries TRBV9 and TRBJ1-3; tentatively, D is TRBD1 (5 bases). The germline V and J ends were trimmed by 4 bases and 8 bases, with 16 bases remaining between them. Germline assignment: CDR1 SGDLS and CDR2 YYNGEE. The CDR3 covers 14 residues.

As to this clone: A junction boundary mismatches the germline segment, possibly from a read error. The chain carries TRBV7-7 and TRBJ2-3; 10 nucleotides align to TRBD2. Germline V gene sequence: CDR1 SSHAT, CDR2 FNYEAQ (reference sequence). This CDR3 is built from 15 residues. This CDR3 is CASSLTSGSTDTQYF. CDR3 coding DNA: TGTGCTAGCAGCTTGACTAGCGGGAGCACAGATACGCAGTATTTT.

The chain combines TRBV9 with TRBJ2-1; 13 bases are a match to TRBD2. The CDR3 spans 20 residues. The V gene end was trimmed by 3 bases and the J gene end by 5 bases; junction bases not matched to a gene: 17. Germline CDR1 and CDR2: SGDLS and YYNGEE. This CDR3 reads CASSATATSGRRDGDNEQFF. In DNA form, the CDR3 reads TGTGCCAGCAGCGCCACCGCGACTAGCGGGAGGAGGGATGGGGACAATGAGCAGTTCTTC.

The chain is built from TRBV5-1 and TRBJ2-4; TRBD1 matches 7 bases. CDR1 and CDR2 (germline): SGHRS, YFSETQ. Trimming took 5 bases from V and 7 from J; bases not matched to a gene: 9. This CDR3 comprises 14 residues. In DNA, the CDR3 is TGCGCCAGCAGTCCACAGGGGTTGGGGAACATTCAGTACTTC. Translated, it gives CASSPQGLGNIQYF.

The chain is built from TRBV13 and TRBJ2-7; 9 bases align to TRBD1. J lost 4 bases, V lost 5 bases, and 6 bases had no gene match. This CDR3 has 14 residues. In germline, CDR1 is PRHDT, CDR2 FYEKMQ (reference sequence). The CDR3 DNA is TGTGCCAGCAGCCCCGGACAGGGGAAGTACGAGCAGTACTTC. It specifies CASSPGQGKYEQYF.

This clone was counted only a few times. The chain links TRBV30 to TRBJ1-5; TRBD1 aligns across 8 bases. J lost 4 bases, V lost 7 bases, and 12 bases had no gene match. Germline CDR1 GTSNPN, CDR2 SVGIG (reference sequence). The CDR3 sequence is 15 residues long. Here the CDR3 reads CALTEGTGGNQPQHF. The CDR3 DNA sequence: TGTGCCTTGACCGAGGGGACAGGCGGTAATCAGCCCCAGCATTTT.

The rearrangement joins TRBV7-9 to TRBJ1-1; D uncertain. In germline, CDR1 is SEHNR, CDR2 FQNEAQ (reference sequence). Trimming removed 3 bases from V and 5 bases from J, with 7 bases in between. The CDR3 extends over 12 amino acids. The CDR3 DNA reads as TGTGCCAGCAGCTTCCAGGAAACTGAAGCTTTCTTT. It encodes CASSFQETEAFF.

This rearrangement joins TRBV4-3 to TRBJ1-6; 8 bases agree with TRBD1. Germline V gene lookup returns CDR1 LGHNA and CDR2 YSLEER. The length of the CDR3 is 16 residues. V dropped 0 bases and J dropped 7; count of bases not matched to a gene: 5. This CDR3 reads CASSQDSRGQNSPLHF. CDR3 DNA: TGCGCCAGCAGCCAAGATAGCAGGGGGCAAAATTCACCCCTCCACTTT.

The chain joins TRBV6-5 to TRBJ1-2, with D unclear. The germline V gene encodes CDR1 MNHEY and CDR2 SVGAGI. The CDR3 runs 13 residues. V gave up 8 bases and J gave up 5 bases, with 15 bases separating them. The CDR3 DNA reads as TGTGCCAGCGCGCCCTGGGAGGAGTATGGCTACACCTTC. Its protein is CASAPWEEYGYTF.